The 4 T cell receptor beta chains given below trace back to one sample, sequenced in a study of beta chain features in type 1 diabetes. Study conclusions and caveats: Shortening of TCRB CDR3s, moderate but significant, appeared in all four CD4+ subsets of Type 1 diabetes patients.

Their specific antigens are unknown. Reverse transcribing all isolated RNA meant expressed TCRB transcripts were sequenced. TCRdb keeps only in-frame clones here, not all; method: immunoSEQ multiplex PCR. Of 630,000 or so clones listed, over 13% are singletons. Sequenced sample: naive CD4+ T cells from blood. The receptors shown here come from a man between 18 and 35 years old with type 1 diabetes.

The chain is built from TRBV7-6 and TRBJ2-7; weak D call: TRBD1 (6 bases). This CDR3 has 12 residues. The germline V gene has CDR1 SGHVS and CDR2 FNYEAQ. The V and J ends lost 5 bases and 11 bases respectively, with 16 bases between them. The CDR3 region has the DNA TGTGCCAGCAGCCCTCTTGGGGGCAGGGAGTACTTC. It yields the protein CASSPLGGREYF.

The chain employs TRBV6-5 and TRBJ1-1; D might be TRBD1 (5 bases). CDR1 and CDR2 (germline): MNHEY, SVGAGI. The CDR3 totals 14 residues. With 5 bases removed from V and 1 base from J, the gap between germline ends came to 11 bases. This CDR3 reads CASSHDRQNTEAFF. Written as DNA, the CDR3 is TGTGCCAGCAGTCATGACAGACAGAACACTGAAGCTTTCTTT.

This chain's CDR3 is CASSPTSQDTQYF. The CDR3 DNA follows: TGTGCCAGTAGTCCGACTAGCCAGGATACGCAGTATTTT. This sequence joins TRBV19 and TRBJ2-3, with 7 bases matching TRBD2. The CDR3 runs 13 residues. V was pared by 5 bases and J by 6 bases, with 5 bases of the junction left unmatched. The germline V gene encodes CDR1 LNHDA and CDR2 SQIVND (reference sequence). Looking up the rest from reference TRBV19 and TRBJ2-3 gives the full variable domain: DGGITQSPKYLFRKEGQNVTLSCEQNLNHDAMYWYRQDPGQGLRLIYYSQIVNDFQKGDIAEGYSVSREKKESFPLTVTSAQKNPTAFYLCASSPTSQDTQYFGPGTRLTVL.

This clone was recorded many times. V and J are TRBV21-1 and TRBJ1-4. TRBV21-1 is noted as a pseudogene. The CDR3 has 14 residues. This CDR3 is CASSPERVEEKLFF. The CDR3 coding sequence is TGTGCCAGCAGCCCTGAGAGGGTAGAGGAAAAACTGTTTTTT.